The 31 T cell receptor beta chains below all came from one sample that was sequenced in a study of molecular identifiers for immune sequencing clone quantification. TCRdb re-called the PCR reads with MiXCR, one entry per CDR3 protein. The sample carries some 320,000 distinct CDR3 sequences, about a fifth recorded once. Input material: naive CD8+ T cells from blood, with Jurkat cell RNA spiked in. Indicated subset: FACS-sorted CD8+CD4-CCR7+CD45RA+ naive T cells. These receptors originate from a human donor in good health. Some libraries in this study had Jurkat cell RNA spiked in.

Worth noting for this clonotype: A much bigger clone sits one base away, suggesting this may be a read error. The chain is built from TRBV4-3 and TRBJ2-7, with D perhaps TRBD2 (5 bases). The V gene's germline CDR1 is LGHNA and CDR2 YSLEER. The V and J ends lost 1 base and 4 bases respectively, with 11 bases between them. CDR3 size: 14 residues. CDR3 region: CASSQVHGEYEQYF. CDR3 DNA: TGCGCCAGCAGCCAAGTGCACGGGGAGTACGAGCAGTACTTC.

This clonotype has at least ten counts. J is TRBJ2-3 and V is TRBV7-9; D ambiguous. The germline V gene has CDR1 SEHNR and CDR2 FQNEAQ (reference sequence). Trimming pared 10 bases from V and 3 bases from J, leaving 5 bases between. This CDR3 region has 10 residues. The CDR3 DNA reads TGTGCCATCGAGACAGATACGCAGTATTTT. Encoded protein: CAIETDTQYF.

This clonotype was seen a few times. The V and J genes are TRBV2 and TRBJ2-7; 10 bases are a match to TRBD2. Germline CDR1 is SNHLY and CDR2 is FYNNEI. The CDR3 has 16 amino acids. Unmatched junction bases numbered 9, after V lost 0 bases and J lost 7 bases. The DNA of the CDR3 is TGTGCCAGCAGTGAAGCGCTTCCTAGCGGGAGTGGGGAGCAGTACTTC. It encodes CASSEALPSGSGEQYF. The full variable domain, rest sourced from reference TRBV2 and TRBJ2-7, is EPEVTQTPSHQVTQMGQEVILRCVPISNHLYFYWYRQILGQKVEFLVSFYNNEISEKSEIFDDQFSVERPDGSNFTLKIRSTKLEDSAMYFCASSEALPSGSGEQYFGPGTRLTVT.

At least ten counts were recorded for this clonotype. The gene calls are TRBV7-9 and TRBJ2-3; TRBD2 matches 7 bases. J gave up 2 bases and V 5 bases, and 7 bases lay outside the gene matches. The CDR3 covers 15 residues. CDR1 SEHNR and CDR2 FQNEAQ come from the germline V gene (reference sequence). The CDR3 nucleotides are TGTGCCAGCAGCCTAATTAGCGGGTACACAGATACGCAGTATTTT. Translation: CASSLISGYTDTQYF.

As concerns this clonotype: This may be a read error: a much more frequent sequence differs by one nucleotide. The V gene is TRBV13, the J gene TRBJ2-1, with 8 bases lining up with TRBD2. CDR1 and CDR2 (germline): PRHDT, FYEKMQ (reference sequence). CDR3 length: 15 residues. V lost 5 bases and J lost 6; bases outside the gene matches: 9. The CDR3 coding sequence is TGTGCCAGCAGCCAAACTCGCAGCGGGGGCAATGAGCAGTTCTTC. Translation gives CASSQTRSGGNEQFF.

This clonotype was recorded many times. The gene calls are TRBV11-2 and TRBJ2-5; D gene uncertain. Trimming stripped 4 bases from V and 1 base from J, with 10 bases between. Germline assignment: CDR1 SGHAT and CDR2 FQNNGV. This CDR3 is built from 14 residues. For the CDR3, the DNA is TGTGCCAGCAGCTCGTGGGCCTCCCAAGAGACCCAGTACTTC. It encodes CASSSWASQETQYF.

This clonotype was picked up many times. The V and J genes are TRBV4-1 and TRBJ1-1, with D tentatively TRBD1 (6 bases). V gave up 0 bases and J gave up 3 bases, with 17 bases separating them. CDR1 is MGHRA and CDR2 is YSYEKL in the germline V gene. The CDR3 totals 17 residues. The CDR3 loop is CASSQDRTVSHHTEAFF. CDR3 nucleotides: TGCGCCAGCAGCCAAGATCGGACAGTGTCTCATCACACTGAAGCTTTCTTT.

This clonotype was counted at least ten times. The CDR3 DNA reads as TGTGCCAGCAGAAAAACGACTAGCTCCTACAATGAGCAGTTCTTC. This codes for CASRKTTSSYNEQFF. V usage is TRBV28 and J usage is TRBJ2-1; perhaps TRBD2 as D (6 bases). The CDR3 loop spans 15 amino acids. CDR1 is MDHEN and CDR2 is SYDVKM in the germline V gene. Trimming pared 6 bases from V and 0 bases from J, leaving 12 bases between.

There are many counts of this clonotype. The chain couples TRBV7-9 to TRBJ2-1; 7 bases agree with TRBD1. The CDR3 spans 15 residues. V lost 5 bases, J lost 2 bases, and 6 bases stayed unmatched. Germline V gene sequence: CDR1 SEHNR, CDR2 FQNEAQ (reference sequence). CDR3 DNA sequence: TGTGCCAGCAGCACCGGGACAGAGCCCTACAATGAGCAGTTCTTC. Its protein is CASSTGTEPYNEQFF.

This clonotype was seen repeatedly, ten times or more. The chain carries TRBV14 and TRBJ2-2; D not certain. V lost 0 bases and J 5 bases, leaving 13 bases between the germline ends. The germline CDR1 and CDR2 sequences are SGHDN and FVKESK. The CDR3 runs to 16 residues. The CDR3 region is CASSQDEAVLTGELFF. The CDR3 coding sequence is TGTGCCAGCAGCCAAGATGAGGCAGTTTTAACCGGGGAGCTGTTTTTT.

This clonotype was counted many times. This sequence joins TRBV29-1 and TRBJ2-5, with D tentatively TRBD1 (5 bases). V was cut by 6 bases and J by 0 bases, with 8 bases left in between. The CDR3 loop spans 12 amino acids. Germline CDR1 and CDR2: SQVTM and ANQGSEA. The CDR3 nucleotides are TGCAGCGTGGAACAGGACCAAGAGACCCAGTACTTC. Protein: CSVEQDQETQYF.

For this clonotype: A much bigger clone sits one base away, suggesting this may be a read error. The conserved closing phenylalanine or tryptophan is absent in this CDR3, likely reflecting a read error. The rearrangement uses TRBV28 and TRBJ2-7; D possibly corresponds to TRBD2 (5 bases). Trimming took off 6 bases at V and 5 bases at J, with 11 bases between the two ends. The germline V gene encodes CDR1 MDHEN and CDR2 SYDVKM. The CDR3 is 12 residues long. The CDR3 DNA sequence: TGTGCCAGCAGCGGGGAAAGGGACGAGCAGTACTCC. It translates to CASSGERDEQYS.

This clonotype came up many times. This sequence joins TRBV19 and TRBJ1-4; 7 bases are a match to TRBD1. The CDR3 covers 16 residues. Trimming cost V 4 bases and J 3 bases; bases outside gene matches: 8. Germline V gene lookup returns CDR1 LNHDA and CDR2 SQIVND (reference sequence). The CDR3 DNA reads TGTGCCAGTAGTAATCCAGACAGGGTCGCTAATGAAAAACTGTTTTTT. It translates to CASSNPDRVANEKLFF.

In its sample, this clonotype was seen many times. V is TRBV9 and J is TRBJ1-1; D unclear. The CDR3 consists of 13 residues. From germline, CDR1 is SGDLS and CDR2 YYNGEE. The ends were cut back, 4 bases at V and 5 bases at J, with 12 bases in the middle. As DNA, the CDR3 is TGTGCCAGCAGCACCGTGAGTGGGACTGAAGCTTTCTTT. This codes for CASSTVSGTEAFF.

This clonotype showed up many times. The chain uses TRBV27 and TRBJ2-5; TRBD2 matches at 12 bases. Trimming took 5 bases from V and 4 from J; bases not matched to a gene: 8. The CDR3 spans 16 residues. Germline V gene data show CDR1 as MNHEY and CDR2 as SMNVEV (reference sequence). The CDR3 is CASSRRLAGELETQYF. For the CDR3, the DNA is TGTGCCAGCAGTCGGCGACTAGCGGGAGAGTTAGAGACCCAGTACTTC.

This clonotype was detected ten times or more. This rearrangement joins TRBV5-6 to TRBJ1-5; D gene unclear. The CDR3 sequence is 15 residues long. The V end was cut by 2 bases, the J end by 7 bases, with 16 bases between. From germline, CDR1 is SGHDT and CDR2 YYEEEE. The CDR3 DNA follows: TGTGCCAGCAGCTTAGTCCGACGGCCCCACCAGCCCCAGCATTTT. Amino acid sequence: CASSLVRRPHQPQHF.

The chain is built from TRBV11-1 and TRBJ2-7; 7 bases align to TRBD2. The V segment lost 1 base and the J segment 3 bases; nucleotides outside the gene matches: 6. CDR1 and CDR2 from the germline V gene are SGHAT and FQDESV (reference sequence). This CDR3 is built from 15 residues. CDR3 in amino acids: CASSLGRTSRYEQYF. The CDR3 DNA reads TGTGCCAGCAGCTTAGGAAGGACTAGTCGCTACGAGCAGTACTTC.

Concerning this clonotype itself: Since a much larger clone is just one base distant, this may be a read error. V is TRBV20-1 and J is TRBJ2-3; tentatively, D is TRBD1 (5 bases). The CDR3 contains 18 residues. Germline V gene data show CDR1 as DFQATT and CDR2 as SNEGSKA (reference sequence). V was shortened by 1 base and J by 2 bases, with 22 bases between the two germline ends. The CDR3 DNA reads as TGCAGTGCTAGAGGGCAGCCGGCCGTGACAGAGGCCACAGATACGCAGTATTTT. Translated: CSARGQPAVTEATDTQYF.

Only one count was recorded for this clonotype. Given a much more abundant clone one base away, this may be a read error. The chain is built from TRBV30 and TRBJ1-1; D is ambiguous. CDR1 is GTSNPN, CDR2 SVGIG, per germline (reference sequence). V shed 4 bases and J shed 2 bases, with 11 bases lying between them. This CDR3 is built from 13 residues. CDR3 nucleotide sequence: TGTGCCTGGAATGTTTTCGGAAACACTGAAGCTTTCTTT. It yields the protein CAWNVFGNTEAFF.

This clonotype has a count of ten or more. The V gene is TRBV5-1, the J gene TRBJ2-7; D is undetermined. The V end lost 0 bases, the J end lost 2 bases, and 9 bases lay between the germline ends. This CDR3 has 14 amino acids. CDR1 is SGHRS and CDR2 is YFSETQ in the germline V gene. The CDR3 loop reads CASSLEGDTYEQYF. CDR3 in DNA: TGCGCCAGCAGCTTGGAAGGAGATACCTACGAGCAGTACTTC. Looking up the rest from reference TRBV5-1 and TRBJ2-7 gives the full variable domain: KAGVTQTPRYLIKTRGQQVTLSCSPISGHRSVSWYQQTPGQGLQFLFEYFSETQRNKGNFPGRFSGRQFSNSRSEMNVSTLELGDSALYLCASSLEGDTYEQYFGPGTRLTVT.

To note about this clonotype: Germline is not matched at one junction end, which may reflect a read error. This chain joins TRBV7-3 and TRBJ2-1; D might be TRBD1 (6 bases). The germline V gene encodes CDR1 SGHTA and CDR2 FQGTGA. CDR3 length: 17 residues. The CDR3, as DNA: TGTGCCAGCAGCTTAGAGGCAGGGGACCCCCCCTACGATGAGCAGTTCTTC. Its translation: CASSLEAGDPPYDEQFF. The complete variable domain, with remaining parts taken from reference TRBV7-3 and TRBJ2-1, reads GAGVSQTPSNKVTEKGKYVELRCDPISGHTALYWYRQSLGQGPEFLIYFQGTGAADDSGLPNDRFFAVRPEGSVSTLKIQRTERGDSAVYLCASSLEAGDPPYDEQFFGPGTRLTVL.

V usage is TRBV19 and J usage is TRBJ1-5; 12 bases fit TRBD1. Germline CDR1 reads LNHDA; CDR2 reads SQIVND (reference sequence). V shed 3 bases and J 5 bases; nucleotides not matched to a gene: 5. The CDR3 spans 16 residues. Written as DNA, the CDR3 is TGTGCCAGTAGTATTGGGGACAGGGGGCCTTATCAGCCCCAGCATTTT. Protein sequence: CASSIGDRGPYQPQHF.

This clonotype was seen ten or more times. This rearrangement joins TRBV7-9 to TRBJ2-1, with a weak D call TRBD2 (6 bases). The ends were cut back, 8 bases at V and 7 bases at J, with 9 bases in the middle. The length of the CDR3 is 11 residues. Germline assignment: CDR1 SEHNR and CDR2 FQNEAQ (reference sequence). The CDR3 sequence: CASYRGNEQFF. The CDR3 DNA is TGTGCCAGCTACCGGGGGAATGAGCAGTTCTTC.

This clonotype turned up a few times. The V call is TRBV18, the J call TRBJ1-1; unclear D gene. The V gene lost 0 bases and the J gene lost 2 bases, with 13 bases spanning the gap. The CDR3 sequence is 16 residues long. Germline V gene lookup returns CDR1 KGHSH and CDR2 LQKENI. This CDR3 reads CASSPPGSASNTEAFF. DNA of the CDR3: TGTGCCAGCTCACCACCCGGTTCGGCCTCAAACACTGAAGCTTTCTTT.

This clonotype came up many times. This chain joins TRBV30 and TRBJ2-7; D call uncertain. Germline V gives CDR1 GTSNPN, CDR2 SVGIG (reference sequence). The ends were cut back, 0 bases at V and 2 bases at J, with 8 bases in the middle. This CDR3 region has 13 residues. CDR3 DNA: TGTGCCTGGAGTGTATTAGACGCCTACGAGCAGTACTTC. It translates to CAWSVLDAYEQYF.

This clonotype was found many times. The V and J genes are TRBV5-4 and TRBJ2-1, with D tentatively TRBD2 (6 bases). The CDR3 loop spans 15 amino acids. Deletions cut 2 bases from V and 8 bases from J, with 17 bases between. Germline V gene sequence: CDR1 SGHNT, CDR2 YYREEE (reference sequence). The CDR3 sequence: CASSFWSTSSDEQFF. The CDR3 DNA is TGTGCCAGCAGCTTTTGGTCCACTAGCTCGGATGAGCAGTTCTTC. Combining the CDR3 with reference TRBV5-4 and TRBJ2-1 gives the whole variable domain ETGVTQSPTHLIKTRGQQVTLRCSSQSGHNTVSWYQQALGQGPQFIFQYYREEENGRGNFPPRFSGLQFPNYSSELNVNALELDDSALYLCASSFWSTSSDEQFFGPGTRLTVL.

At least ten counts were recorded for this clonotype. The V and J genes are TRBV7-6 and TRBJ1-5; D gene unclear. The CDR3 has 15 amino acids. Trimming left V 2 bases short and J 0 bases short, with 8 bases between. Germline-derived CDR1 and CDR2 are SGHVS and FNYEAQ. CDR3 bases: TGTGCCAGCAGCTTATTCAGCAATAGCAATCAGCCCCAGCATTTT. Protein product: CASSLFSNSNQPQHF.

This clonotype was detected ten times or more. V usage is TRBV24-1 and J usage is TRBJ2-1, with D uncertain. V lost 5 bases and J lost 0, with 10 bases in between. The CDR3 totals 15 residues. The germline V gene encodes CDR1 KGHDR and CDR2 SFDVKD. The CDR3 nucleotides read TGTGCCACCAGTGCCACACCTAGCTCCTACAATGAGCAGTTCTTC. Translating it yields CATSATPSSYNEQFF.

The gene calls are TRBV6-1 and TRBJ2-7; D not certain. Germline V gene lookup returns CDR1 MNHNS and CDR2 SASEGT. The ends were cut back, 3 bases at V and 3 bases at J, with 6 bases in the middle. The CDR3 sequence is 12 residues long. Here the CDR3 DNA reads TGTGCCAGCAGTGAGGACGGCTACGAGCAGTACTTC. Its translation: CASSEDGYEQYF.

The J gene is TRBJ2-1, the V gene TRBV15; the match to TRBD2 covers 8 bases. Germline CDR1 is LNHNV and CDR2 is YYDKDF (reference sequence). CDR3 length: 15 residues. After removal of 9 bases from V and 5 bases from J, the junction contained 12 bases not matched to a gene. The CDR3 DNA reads TGTGCCACAGGGGTTGAAACTAGCGGCCACAATGAGCAGTTCTTC. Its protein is CATGVETSGHNEQFF.

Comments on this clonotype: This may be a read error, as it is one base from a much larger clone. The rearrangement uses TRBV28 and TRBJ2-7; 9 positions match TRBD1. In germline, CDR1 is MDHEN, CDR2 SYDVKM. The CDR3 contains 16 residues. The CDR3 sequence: CASSFVPGQGGYERYF. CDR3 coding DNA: TGTGCCAGCAGTTTCGTCCCGGGACAGGGAGGCTACGAGCGGTACTTC.